This T cell receptor beta chain is from a study of CD4 T cells in relation to SARS-CoV-2 and coronaviruses. Background on the study: Convalescent patients were under ten males and a few females; two were Hispanic.

For this clone: Its antigen remains unknown.

TCRdb's table, derived via immunoSEQ multiplex PCR, lists solely in-frame clones and lacks some. The sample contains some 38,000 clones, around four fifths of which appear only once. Trimming took off 3 bases at V and 2 bases at J, with 4 bases between the two ends. The CDR3 has 12 amino acids. CDR1 is LNHDA and CDR2 is SQIVND in the germline V gene (reference sequence). 90,000 to 100,000 naive or memory CD4+ cells were cultured with CEF peptides for more than nine days. This sequence joins TRBV19 and TRBJ1-2; D not resolved. This clonotype was obtained from an adult with COVID-19. The sample taken for sequencing was memory CD4+ T cells from PBMCs, cultured in vitro. CDR3 nucleotide sequence: TGTGCCAGTAGTATGGCGAACTATGGCTACACCTTC. The encoded protein is CASSMANYGYTF.